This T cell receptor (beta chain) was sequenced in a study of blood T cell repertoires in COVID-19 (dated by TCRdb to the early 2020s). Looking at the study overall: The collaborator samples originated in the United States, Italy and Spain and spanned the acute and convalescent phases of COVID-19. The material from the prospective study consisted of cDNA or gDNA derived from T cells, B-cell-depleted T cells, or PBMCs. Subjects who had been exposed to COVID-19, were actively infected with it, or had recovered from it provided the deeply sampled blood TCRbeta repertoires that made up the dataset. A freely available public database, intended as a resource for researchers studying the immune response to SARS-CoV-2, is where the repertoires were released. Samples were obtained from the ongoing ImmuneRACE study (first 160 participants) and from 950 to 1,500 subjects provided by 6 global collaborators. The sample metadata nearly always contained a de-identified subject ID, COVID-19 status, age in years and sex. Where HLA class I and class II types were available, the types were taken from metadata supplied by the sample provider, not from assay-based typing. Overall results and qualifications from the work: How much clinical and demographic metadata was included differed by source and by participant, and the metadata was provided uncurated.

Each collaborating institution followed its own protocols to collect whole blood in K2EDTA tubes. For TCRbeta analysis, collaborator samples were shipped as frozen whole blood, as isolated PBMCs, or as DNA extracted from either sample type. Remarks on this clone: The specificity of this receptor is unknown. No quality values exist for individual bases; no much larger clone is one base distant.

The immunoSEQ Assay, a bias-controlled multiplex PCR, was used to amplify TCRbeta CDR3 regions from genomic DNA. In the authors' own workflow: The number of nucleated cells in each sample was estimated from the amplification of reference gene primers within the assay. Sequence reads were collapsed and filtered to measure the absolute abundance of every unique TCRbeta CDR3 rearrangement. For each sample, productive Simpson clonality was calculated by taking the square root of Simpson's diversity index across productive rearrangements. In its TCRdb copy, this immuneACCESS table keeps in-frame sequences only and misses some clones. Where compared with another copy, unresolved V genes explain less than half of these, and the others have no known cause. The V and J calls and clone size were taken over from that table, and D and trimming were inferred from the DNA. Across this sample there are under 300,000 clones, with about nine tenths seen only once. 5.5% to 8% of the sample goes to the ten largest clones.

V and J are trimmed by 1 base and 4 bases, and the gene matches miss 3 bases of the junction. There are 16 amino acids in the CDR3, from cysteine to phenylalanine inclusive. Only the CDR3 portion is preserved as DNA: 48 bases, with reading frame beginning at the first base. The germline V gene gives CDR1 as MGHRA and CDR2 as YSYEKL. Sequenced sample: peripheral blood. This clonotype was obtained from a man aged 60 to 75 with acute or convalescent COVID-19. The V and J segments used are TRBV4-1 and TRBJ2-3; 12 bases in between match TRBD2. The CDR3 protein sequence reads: CASSQVLAGGPDTQYF. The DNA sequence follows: TGCGCCAGCAGCCAAGTCCTAGCGGGAGGGCCAGATACGCAGTATTTT.